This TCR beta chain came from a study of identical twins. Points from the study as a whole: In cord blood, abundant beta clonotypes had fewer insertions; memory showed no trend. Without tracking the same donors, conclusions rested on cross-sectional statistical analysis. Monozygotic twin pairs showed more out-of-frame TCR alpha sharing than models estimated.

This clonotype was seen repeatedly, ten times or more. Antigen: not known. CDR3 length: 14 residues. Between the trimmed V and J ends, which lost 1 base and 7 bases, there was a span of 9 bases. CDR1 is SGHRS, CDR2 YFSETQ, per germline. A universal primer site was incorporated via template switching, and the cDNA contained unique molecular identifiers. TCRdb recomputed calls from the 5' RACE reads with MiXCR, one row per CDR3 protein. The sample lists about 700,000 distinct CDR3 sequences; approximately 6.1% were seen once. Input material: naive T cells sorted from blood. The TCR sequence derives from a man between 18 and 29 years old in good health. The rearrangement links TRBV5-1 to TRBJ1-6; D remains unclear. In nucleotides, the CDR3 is TGCGCCAGCAGCTTGTTACCGAGGAATTCACCCCTCCACTTT. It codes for CASSLLPRNSPLHF.